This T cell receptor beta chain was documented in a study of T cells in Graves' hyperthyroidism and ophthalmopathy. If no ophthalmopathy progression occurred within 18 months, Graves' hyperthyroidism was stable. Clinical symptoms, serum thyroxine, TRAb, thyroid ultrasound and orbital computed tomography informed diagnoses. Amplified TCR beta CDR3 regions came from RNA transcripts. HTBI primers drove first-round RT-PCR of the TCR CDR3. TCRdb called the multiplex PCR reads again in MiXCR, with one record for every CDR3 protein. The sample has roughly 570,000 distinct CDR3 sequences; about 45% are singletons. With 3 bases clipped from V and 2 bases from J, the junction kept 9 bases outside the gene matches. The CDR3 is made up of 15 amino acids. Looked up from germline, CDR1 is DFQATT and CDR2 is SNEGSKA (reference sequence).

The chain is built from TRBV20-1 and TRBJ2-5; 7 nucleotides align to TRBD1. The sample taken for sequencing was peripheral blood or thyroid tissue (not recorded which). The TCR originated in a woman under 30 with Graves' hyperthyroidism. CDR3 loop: CSARTLGTEQETQYF. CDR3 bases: TGCAGTGCTAGGACTCTCGGGACAGAACAAGAGACCCAGTACTTC.